The source of this TCR beta chain is a study of blood T cell repertoires in COVID-19 (dated by TCRdb to the early 2020s). Regarding the research as a whole: Samples covering the acute and convalescent phases of COVID-19 were provided by collaborators in the United States, Italy and Spain. Nearly every sample came with metadata listing a de-identified subject ID, COVID-19 status, age in years and sex. Samples were obtained from the ongoing ImmuneRACE study (first 160 participants) and from 950 to 1,500 subjects provided by 6 global collaborators. The dataset comprised deeply sampled blood TCRbeta repertoires from subjects exposed to, actively infected with, or recovered from COVID-19. Where available, HLA class I and class II types were obtained from metadata supplied by the sample provider rather than from assay-based typing. The material from the prospective study consisted of cDNA or gDNA derived from T cells, B-cell-depleted T cells, or PBMCs. A freely available public database, intended as a resource for researchers studying the immune response to SARS-CoV-2, is where the repertoires were released. The research as a whole found: The amount of clinical and demographic metadata varied by source and participant and was provided uncurated.

The immunoSEQ Assay, a bias-controlled multiplex PCR, was used to amplify TCRbeta CDR3 regions from genomic DNA. On the authors' methods: Nucleated cell counts per sample were estimated from amplification of reference gene primers within the assay. To quantify the absolute abundance of each unique TCRbeta CDR3 rearrangement, sequence reads were collapsed and filtered. Productive Simpson clonality was computed per sample as the square root of Simpson's diversity index over productive rearrangements. Drawn from immuneACCESS, this table holds only the in-frame rearrangements with V and J called that TCRdb kept. Clones are partly lost; checked studies trace under half to an unresolved V gene and leave the rest unexplained. That table furnishes V, J and clone size, whereas the DNA furnished D and trimming. For this sample there are about 230,000 clones; roughly 84% appear just once. The top ten clonotypes cover 0.98% of the sample.

About this clone itself: There is no known antigen for this receptor. No base quality values were provided; no much bigger clone lies one nucleotide off.

V is pared back by 5 bases and J by 1 base, with 11 bases lying between the germline termini. The germline V gene specifies SGHTA as CDR1 and FQGTGA as CDR2. The CDR3 spans 14 residues, from the cysteine through the phenylalanine. The kept DNA is CDR3 alone, 42 bases in frame from the first base. The collaborating institutions used their own protocols to collect whole blood in K2EDTA tubes. Collaborator samples were shipped for TCRbeta analysis as frozen whole blood, isolated PBMCs, or DNA extracted from either sample type. The sequence was collected from a middle-aged man with acute or convalescent COVID-19. Sample: peripheral blood. The sequence joins TRBV7-3 to TRBJ1-1, with the D gene not confidently named. The encoded CDR3 is CASSQGRGNTEAFF. The sequenced DNA is TGTGCCAGCAGCCAAGGTCGGGGGAACACTGAAGCTTTCTTT.